This TCR beta chain was captured in a study of blood T cell repertoires in COVID-19. Study-wide background: The origin of the acute and convalescent COVID-19 samples was the United States, Italy and Spain. The cDNA or gDNA used as material had been derived from T cells, B-cell-depleted T cells, or PBMCs.

Study processing details: The assay estimated nucleated cells by amplifying reference gene primers. Only in-frame clones appear in the TCRdb table, and some are missing; sequencing was by immunoSEQ multiplex PCR. V and J calls and clone size are copied from that table; D and trimming were computed from the DNA. The table lists 200,000 to 250,000 clones, 87% of them singletons. This CDR3 is built from 16 residues. V lost 0 bases, J lost 6 bases, and 6 bases stayed unmatched. The germline CDR1 and CDR2 sequences are SEHNR and FQNEAQ (reference sequence). The sequencing input was peripheral blood. The chain links TRBV7-9 to TRBJ2-3; 10 bases fit TRBD2. This receptor was taken from a woman younger than 35 who had recovered from COVID-19. CDR3 DNA: TGTGCCAGCAGCTTAGCCCCTAGCGGGAGAATGGATACGCAGTATTTT. Translation gives CASSLAPSGRMDTQYF.